The clone carrying this TCR beta chain has only one observation. What it recognizes is unknown. Germline CDR1 and CDR2: SGDLS and YYNGEE. Unmatched junction bases numbered 3, after V lost 2 bases and J lost 0 bases. The length of the CDR3 is 16 residues. PCR used 60 Vbeta primers and 13 Jbeta primers. Libraries were prepared by immunoSEQ multiplex PCR; TCRdb keeps only in-frame clonotypes and omits some of them. The sample holds 150,000 or so clones, roughly 72% seen once. The sample originates from a study of cytomegalovirus exposure and HLA in healthy donors. Notes on the study in general: Accounts indicate the classifier identified cytomegalovirus status with strong specificity and sensitivity. Under in vitro conditions, a few CMV-associated chains were confirmed as specific for CMV antigens. Within an earlier analysis, most TCR beta V segments proved productive either about 87% or about 30% of the time. Several V segments, TRBV6-2 and TRBV6-3 among them, could not be told apart and were dropped.

The chain uses TRBV9 and TRBJ2-3, with TRBD2 matching 10 bases. The source material was PBMCs. The sequence came from a woman aged 40 to 49 in good health and CMV-seronegative. The CDR3 region is CASSVTSGSSTDTQYF. For the CDR3, the DNA is TGTGCCAGCAGCGTGACTAGCGGGTCTAGCACAGATACGCAGTATTTT.